This T cell receptor (beta chain) was captured in a study of T cells expressing NK-cell markers (TCRdb year 2020). With respect to the entire study: Eight or nine donors provided sorted CD3+CD56+NKG2C+, CD3+CD56+NKG2C- and CD3+CD56-NKG2C+ T-cell subsets, whose TCR beta-chain repertoires were profiled. Sequencing of the libraries produced 2 x 150 bp reads on Illumina HiSeq 2000/2500, MiSeq or NextSeq. Of the eight sequenced donors, seven were found to be HCMV-seropositive and one was found to be HCMV-seronegative. The eight sequenced donors were randomly selected healthy volunteers, three men and five women. The study at large found these results: In six donors, the dominant CD3+CD56+NKG2C+ clonotypes ranked among the top 10 CD8+ clonotypes, making up roughly 1.0-7.0% of CD8+ T cells. Those dominant clonotypes were again the most abundant among CD3+CD56-NKG2C+ cells in a few donors, at roughly 25-60.1%. It remained unclear whether the expanded NKG2C-expressing T cell clones were specific for HCMV antigens.

HCMV-specific IgG was detected in serum with a commercial ELISA kit to determine HCMV serostatus. Peripheral blood mononuclear cells were isolated from blood by Ficoll density gradient centrifugation. Comments on this clonotype: No cognate antigen has been identified for it.

Data came from an Illumina HiSeq 2000. The TCR beta cDNA libraries were made using 5'RACE template switching, a step that added both a universal primer site and unique molecular identifiers. cDNA synthesis was primed from the TCR beta constant segment and was followed by two successive PCR amplification steps. Under the source paper's analysis protocol: MIGEC was used to demultiplex reads and group reads by UMI, and MiTCR was used to assemble and quantify clonotypes. To exclude erroneous sequences, only TCR cDNA sequences supported by at least two reads were retained. The tcR package was used for downstream repertoire analysis, with clonotypes matched between fractions based on CDR3 nucleotide sequence plus V segment. VDJmatch was used to annotate antigen specificity against VDJdb, with one amino acid substitution in CDR3 permitted. One entry per CDR3 protein sequence results from the TCRdb reprocessing of the reads, with DNA left out. The V and J calls reflect TCRdb's pipeline rather than the authors' work. Per the sample table, the count is approximately 420,000 distinct CDR3 sequences. Clones ranked in the top ten supply about 10% of the sample.

The CDR3 sequence holds 16 residues, the cysteine and phenylalanine included. DNA was not recorded. CDR1 and CDR2 are drawn from the germline V gene (reference sequence): LNHNV, YYDKDF. The receptor was isolated from a woman between 50 and 59 years old in good health. Donor details come from another sample of the same person, matched by shared clones. Source material: blood T cells: a sorted CD56 or NKG2C T cell subset, CD4+ or CD8+ T cells, or bulk PBMC T cells (not recorded which). The rearrangement joined TRBV15 to TRBJ2-1; the TRBD2 assignment by TCRdb is unverifiable without DNA. The CDR3 loop reads CATSRRGLAGGNEQFF.